This T cell receptor (beta chain) was found in a study of shared clonotypes between healthy human individuals (dated by TCRdb to between 2020 and 2021). Study-wide context: The cohort included a few men and a couple of women between 18 and 49 years of age. For each donor, three plates each were used for CD4 naive and CD4 memory, two plates were used for CD8 naive, and one plate was used for CD8 memory. To estimate repertoire size and how much clonotypes are shared between individuals, the study performed deep sequencing of blood TCR repertoires from roughly five healthy adults. Libraries were prepared and TCR repertoires were sequenced by different laboratories using diverse techniques, in order to increase sequencing depth and limit assay-specific biases. Between about 0.94 and 8.9 billion PBMCs per donor were obtained by leukapheresis.

CDR1 and CDR2 (MNHNS, SASEGT) derive from the germline V gene. V and J lose 6 bases and 1 base, and a span of 15 bases separates them. The CDR3 numbers 15 residues from cysteine through phenylalanine. The kept DNA is CDR3 alone, 45 bases in frame from the first base. Notes on this clone: Its recognized antigen is unknown. No much larger clone is present one base from it, and per-base qualities are unavailable.

Broader findings and caveats from the paper: Sharing across four donors was observed for roughly 5.4% of naive CD4, over 3% of naive CD8, roughly 2.3% of memory CD4, and less than 0.45% of memory CD8 clonotypes. Rarefaction of sorted-subset datasets indicated incomplete sequencing despite the large sequencing depth. Estimated clonotype richness was generally larger for naive than for memory subsets. Higher generation probabilities were observed for clonotypes shared by all four sorted-subset donors than for non-shared clonotypes. Pairwise subsampling led to the expectation that sequencing depth would affect the degree of clonotype sharing among donors. Because the study included only a small number of donors, the genetic and exposure-history diversity represented was limited. Sampling was restricted to blood, and TCR repertoires in tissues likely differ from the TCR repertoires found in blood.

TCR CDR3 regions were amplified from genomic DNA by multiplex PCR using the deep immunoSEQ assay. Genomic DNA extracted from each cell subset was distributed evenly over all wells of several immunoSEQ 96-well plates, and each plate served as one replicate. Each replicate PCR for sorted subsets received around 200 ng genomic DNA, equal to about 30,000 T cell genomes. The purified libraries were quantified using a Qubit 3.0 fluorometer, sized with a Bioanalyzer 2100, and then quantified again using the KAPA Library Quantification kit. Each immunoSEQ 96-well plate was sequenced on its own single-read 150-cycle Illumina NextSeq 550 flow cell. Per the authors' processing: The immunoSEQ output contained only junctional sequences without quality scores, so filtering could not match that applied to full-length reads. To assign V/J genes and CDR3, sequences were annotated against IMGT germline references using PyIR, a Python wrapper for IgBLAST v1.9. Reads were filtered out if the reads had weak V/J assignments (E-value above 1e-6), no CDR3, stop codons, out-of-frame junctions, or ambiguous translated residues. V3J clonotypes were defined as sequences sharing the same inferred V gene, J gene, and CDR3 amino acid sequence. Percentage overlap between repertoires was calculated by dividing the number of shared unique clonotypes by the size of the smaller repertoire. Repertoire richness was assessed with RTK rarefaction, the Chao1 estimator, and Recon v2.1 estimates of unobserved clonotypes. OLGA was used to compute generation probabilities for all TCRbeta clonotypes that the gDNA method yielded from a few donors. Imported from immuneACCESS, the table was reduced by TCRdb to in-frame sequences with V and J called. These copies leave out some clones; in studies compared against another copy, an unresolved V gene accounts for under half, and the cause of the remainder is not known. V, J and clone size are taken as reported in that table, and D and trimming were inferred from the DNA itself. Across this sample there are 2,500,000 or so clones, with over 85% seen only once. Over 0.12% of the sample is taken by the ten largest.

The donors were healthy, HIV-negative adults who had no recently reported acute infections or vaccinations. Every donor was a Caucasian adult residing in Nashville, Tennessee, USA. CD4+ T cells were enriched through magnetic negative selection, after which naive cells were positively selected on CD45RA and the remaining negative fraction served as the memory subset. Blood was collected by leukapheresis, and PBMCs were isolated by Ficoll-Histopaque density gradient centrifugation and then cryopreserved in liquid nitrogen vapor phase. Analytical flow cytometry was used to check the purity and quantity of every magnetically sorted T cell population. Genomic DNA was isolated from each sorted fraction and quantified by UV absorbance on a Nanodrop 2000c.

The chain is assembled from TRBV6-1 and TRBJ1-1; the D region possibly corresponds to TRBD1 (5 bases align). Material for sequencing was naive CD4+ T cells sorted from blood. The cell subset or site label here, explained by the study, means: CD45RA+ positively selected. This sequence originates from a man aged 18-30 years in good health. CDR3 region: CASSPFGGANTEAFF. The sequenced DNA is TGTGCCAGCAGCCCTTTCGGGGGTGCGAACACTGAAGCTTTCTTT.